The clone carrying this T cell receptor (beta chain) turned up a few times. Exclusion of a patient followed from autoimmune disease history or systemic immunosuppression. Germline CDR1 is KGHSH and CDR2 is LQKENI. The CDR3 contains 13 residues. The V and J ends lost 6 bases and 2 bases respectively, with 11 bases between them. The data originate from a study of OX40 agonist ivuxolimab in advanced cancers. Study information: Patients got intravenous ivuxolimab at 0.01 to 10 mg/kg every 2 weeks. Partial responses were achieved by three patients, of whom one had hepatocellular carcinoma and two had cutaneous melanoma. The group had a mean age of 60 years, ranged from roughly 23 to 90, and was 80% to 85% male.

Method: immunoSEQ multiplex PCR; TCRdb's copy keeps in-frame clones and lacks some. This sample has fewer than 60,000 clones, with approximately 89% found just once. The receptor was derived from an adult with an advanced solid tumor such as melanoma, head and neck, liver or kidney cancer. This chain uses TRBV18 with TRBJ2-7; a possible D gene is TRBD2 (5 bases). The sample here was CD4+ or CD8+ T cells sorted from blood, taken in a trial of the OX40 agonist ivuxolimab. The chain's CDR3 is CASSKEAAYEQYF. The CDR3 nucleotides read TGTGCCAGCTCTAAGGAGGCCGCCTACGAGCAGTACTTC.